A selection of T cell receptor beta chains follows, all from one sample in a study of CD8+ T cells in alopecia areata. Clones were sequenced by immunoSEQ multiplex PCR, and TCRdb holds only the in-frame ones, with some missing. Here the sample spans about 190,000 clones, more than 55% being singletons. Specimen: CD4+ T cells sorted from blood, collected at week 4, from a patient treated with tofacitinib. These receptors originate from a human donor with alopecia areata. Each CDR3 is given with its conserved first and last residue. A D gene is named only where the DNA matches it firmly. Expanded clones are given a class, and other clones once, few, many or no size at all.

v_call: TRBV7-2; d_call: -; clone_size: few; j_call: TRBJ1-2; cdr3_nt: TGTGCCAGCAGCTTGGGCAGCCCTAACTATGGCTACACCTTC; cdr3_aa: CASSLGSPNYGYTF
v_call: TRBV4-2; d_call: TRBD2; clone_size: -; j_call: TRBJ2-7; cdr3_nt: TGTGCCAGCAGCCAAGAGCTAGCGGGAGGTGATACCAGCTCCTACGAGCAGTACTTC; cdr3_aa: CASSQELAGGDTSSYEQYF
v_call: TRBV29-1; d_call: -; clone_size: few; j_call: TRBJ2-1; cdr3_nt: TGCAGCGGAAGGAGGAGCTCCTACAATGAGCAGTTCTTC; cdr3_aa: CSGRRSSYNEQFF
v_call: TRBV7-2; d_call: TRBD2; clone_size: few; j_call: TRBJ2-7; cdr3_nt: TGTGCCAGCAGCAAGCAGGGACTAGCGGGAGTGTACGAGCAGTACTTC; cdr3_aa: CASSKQGLAGVYEQYF
v_call: TRBV29-1; d_call: TRBD2; clone_size: -; j_call: TRBJ2-2; cdr3_nt: TGCAGCGCTAATAGGCCTAGCGGGAGGGCCGCCACCGGGGAGCTGTTTTTT; cdr3_aa: CSANRPSGRAATGELFF
v_call: TRBV25-1; d_call: -; clone_size: -; j_call: TRBJ2-7; cdr3_nt: TGTGCCAGCAGTGAATTTGTCGAGCAGTACTTC; cdr3_aa: CASSEFVEQYF
v_call: TRBV30; d_call: -; clone_size: few; j_call: TRBJ1-2; cdr3_nt: TGTGCCTGGACCCCGTCGGGGACGGACTATGGCTACACCTTC; cdr3_aa: CAWTPSGTDYGYTF
v_call: TRBV29-1; d_call: -; clone_size: -; j_call: TRBJ2-7; cdr3_nt: TGCAGCGTCCCCACCCCCGGGGGCTCCTACGAGCAGTACTTC; cdr3_aa: CSVPTPGGSYEQYF
v_call: TRBV25-1; d_call: -; clone_size: -; j_call: TRBJ2-1; cdr3_nt: TGTGCCAGCAGTGAATCGAAAGAGCAGTTCTTC; cdr3_aa: CASSESKEQFF
v_call: TRBV7-2; d_call: -; clone_size: once; j_call: TRBJ2-3; cdr3_nt: TGTGCCAGCAGCTTAGTATTAGCGGGCACAGATACGCAGTATTTT; cdr3_aa: CASSLVLAGTDTQYF
v_call: TRBV29-1; d_call: -; clone_size: -; j_call: TRBJ2-1; cdr3_nt: TGCAGCGTTGAAGATCAGGTGAATAGGGGATACAATGAGCAGTTCTTC; cdr3_aa: CSVEDQVNRGYNEQFF
v_call: TRBV5-1; d_call: -; clone_size: -; j_call: TRBJ2-5; cdr3_nt: TGCGCCAGCAGCCCCGGACCCCTGGGGGAGTCCCCAGAGACCCAGTACTTC; cdr3_aa: CASSPGPLGESPETQYF
v_call: TRBV18; d_call: -; clone_size: -; j_call: TRBJ2-7; cdr3_nt: TGTGCCAGCTCACTGCAACTAGCAGGAGAGCAGTACTTC; cdr3_aa: CASSLQLAGEQYF
v_call: TRBV29-1; d_call: TRBD1; clone_size: -; j_call: TRBJ1-2; cdr3_nt: TGCAGCGTCGACCTCCGGGACAGGGAGGTCTATGGCTACACCTTC; cdr3_aa: CSVDLRDREVYGYTF
v_call: TRBV10-3; d_call: -; clone_size: many; j_call: TRBJ2-3; cdr3_nt: TGTGCCGCCTCCCCCCTCTTCACAGATACGCAGTATTTT; cdr3_aa: CAASPLFTDTQYF
v_call: TRBV27; d_call: TRBD2; clone_size: -; j_call: TRBJ2-4; cdr3_nt: TGTGCCAGCAGTTCACTAGCGGGAGAGGTCAAAAACATTCAGTACTTC; cdr3_aa: CASSSLAGEVKNIQYF
v_call: TRBV29-1; d_call: -; clone_size: -; j_call: TRBJ1-1; cdr3_nt: TGCGCATCCCCCGCTGCCGGGGTTGGTACTGAAGCTTTCTTT; cdr3_aa: CASPAAGVGTEAFF
v_call: TRBV27; d_call: TRBD2; clone_size: -; j_call: TRBJ2-1; cdr3_nt: TGTGCCAGCAGTCGCCCTCCGGGACTAGGGCACAATGAGCAGTTCTTC; cdr3_aa: CASSRPPGLGHNEQFF
v_call: TRBV5-1; d_call: -; clone_size: -; j_call: TRBJ2-3; cdr3_nt: TGCGCCAGCAGCTTGGTACCTAAGGTAGATACGCAGTATTTT; cdr3_aa: CASSLVPKVDTQYF
v_call: TRBV25-1; d_call: TRBD2; clone_size: -; j_call: TRBJ2-5; cdr3_nt: TGTGCCAGCAGTGCACACGGGAGGGCCATTGAGACCCAGTACTTC; cdr3_aa: CASSAHGRAIETQYF
v_call: TRBV9; d_call: -; clone_size: -; j_call: TRBJ2-6; cdr3_nt: TGTGCCAGCAGTCCCTCTTCTGGGGCCAACGTCCTGACTTTC; cdr3_aa: CASSPSSGANVLTF
v_call: TRBV15; d_call: -; clone_size: -; j_call: TRBJ2-2; cdr3_nt: TGTGCCACCAGCAGAGGGGAAAGAGCCCGGCTGTTTTTT; cdr3_aa: CATSRGERARLFF
v_call: TRBV5-8; d_call: -; clone_size: -; j_call: TRBJ2-3; cdr3_nt: TGTGCCAGCAGCGTCGGGATTGTCGGAACAGATACGCAGTATTTT; cdr3_aa: CASSVGIVGTDTQYF
v_call: TRBV25-1; d_call: -; clone_size: -; j_call: TRBJ1-1; cdr3_nt: TGTGCCAGCAGTAATTACAGGGTCGGGAACACTGAAGCTTTCTTT; cdr3_aa: CASSNYRVGNTEAFF
v_call: TRBV6-5; d_call: -; clone_size: -; j_call: TRBJ2-7; cdr3_nt: TGTGCCAGCAGTTACGCGACAGCCATCCAAAGGGAGCAGTACTTC; cdr3_aa: CASSYATAIQREQYF
v_call: TRBV27; d_call: -; clone_size: few; j_call: TRBJ2-5; cdr3_nt: TGTGCCAGCAGTCAGTCGCGACCGGATTGGGAGACCCAGTACTTC; cdr3_aa: CASSQSRPDWETQYF
v_call: TRBV30; d_call: -; clone_size: -; j_call: TRBJ1-1; cdr3_nt: TGTGCCTGGAGTGTACTCTATGAAGCTTTCTTT; cdr3_aa: CAWSVLYEAFF